Listed here are 2 T cell receptor beta chains from one sample, sequenced in a study of blood T cell repertoires in COVID-19 (dated by TCRdb to about 2020). Library preparation employed the immunoSEQ multiplex PCR assay. The table comes from immuneACCESS by way of TCRdb, which keeps in-frame sequences with V and J called. Part of the clones is missing from these tables; in studies checked, under half for an unresolved V gene and the rest for unknown reasons. For this sample there are around 300,000 clones; 85% appear just once. The leading ten clones occupy roughly 7.8% of the sample. Sequenced input: peripheral blood. The receptors stem from a human donor in a cohort sampled during active COVID-19.

The CDR3: CASSDGTLNYGYTF. The CDR3 DNA is TGTGCCAGCAGTGACGGGACACTGAACTATGGCTACACCTTC. The V and J genes are TRBV2 and TRBJ1-2, with D tentatively TRBD1 (6 bases). Germline V gene lookup returns CDR1 SNHLY and CDR2 FYNNEI. The length of the CDR3 is 14 residues. V was pared by 3 bases and J by 2 bases, with 10 bases between.

This chain connects TRBV12-5 to TRBJ2-1; TRBD2 aligns across 7 bases. This CDR3 has 15 residues. Germline-derived CDR1 and CDR2 are LGHNT and FRNRAP. J was trimmed by 0 bases and V by 3 bases; bases with no gene match: 2. The CDR3 reads CASGFWGGSYNEQFF. The CDR3 DNA follows: TGTGCTAGTGGTTTTTGGGGGGGCTCCTACAATGAGCAGTTCTTC. Combining the CDR3 with reference TRBV12-5 and TRBJ2-1 gives the whole variable domain DARVTQTPRHKVTEMGQEVTMRCQPILGHNTVFWYRQTMMQGLELLAYFRNRAPLDDSGMPKDRFSAEMPDATLATLKIQPSEPRDSAVYFCASGFWGGSYNEQFFGPGTRLTVL.